The 3 T cell receptor beta chains listed next were all sequenced from one sample in a study of blood T cell repertoires in COVID-19. The protocol was immunoSEQ multiplex PCR, while the TCRdb copy is restricted to in-frame clones and leaves out a portion. The sample yields 150,000 or so clones, more than 60% seen once. Sequenced sample: peripheral blood. Receptor source: a woman aged 70-85 years with acute or convalescent COVID-19.

There are a few counts of this clone. CDR3 region: CASKQGTLNEKLFF. The CDR3 DNA follows: TGTGCCAGCAAGCAAGGGACTTTGAATGAAAAACTGTTTTTT. V usage is TRBV6-6 and J usage is TRBJ1-4, with D tentatively TRBD1 (5 bases). This CDR3 region has 14 residues. V was pared by 7 bases and J by 5 bases, with 14 bases between. CDR1 is MNHNY and CDR2 is SVGAGI in the germline V gene (reference sequence).

The V and J genes are TRBV10-2 and TRBJ1-1, with D unclear. CDR1 WSHSY and CDR2 SAAADI come from the germline V gene. The CDR3 has 16 residues. Trimming removed 6 bases at V and 2 bases at J, with 19 bases between. CDR3 region: CASSPPVAALNTEAFF. In nucleotides, the CDR3 is TGCGCCAGCAGCCCCCCGGTAGCGGCTCTAAACACTGAAGCTTTCTTT.

The gene calls are TRBV7-2 and TRBJ2-7, with 11 positions matching TRBD2. V lost 5 bases and J lost 6; bases outside the gene matches: 9. CDR3 length equals 15 residues. Germline-derived CDR1 and CDR2 are SGHTA and FQGNSA. CDR3 coding DNA: TGTGCCAGCAGCATAATAGCGGGGGGGCCGTCCGAGCAGTACTTC. This codes for CASSIIAGGPSEQYF.